This entry concerns a single TCR beta chain. This sample is drawn from a study of blood T cell repertoires in COVID-19. Study-wide background: The cDNA or gDNA used as material had been derived from T cells, B-cell-depleted T cells, or PBMCs.

Assay: immunoSEQ multiplex PCR; the TCRdb copy retains only in-frame clones and omits some. The sample includes approximately 170,000 clones, approximately 87% of them seen just once. The CDR3 loop spans 16 amino acids. CDR1 and CDR2 (germline): SGHNT, YENEEA. After removal of 3 bases from V and 1 base from J, the junction contained 5 bases not matched to a gene. The receptor comes from a man in his late teens or twenties with active or convalescent COVID-19. J is TRBJ2-3 and V is TRBV11-3; 9 nucleotides match TRBD1. The sequenced material came from peripheral blood. The CDR3 loop reads CASSLGQGGGTDTQYF. The CDR3 nucleotides read TGTGCCAGCAGCTTGGGACAGGGTGGGGGCACAGATACGCAGTATTTT.